Judged by abundance, the clone carrying this T cell receptor beta chain is medium-sized. Its antigen is as yet unknown. The data derive from a study of T cell repertoires in aging, cancer and after chemotherapy. Rearranged V-D-J TRB sequences were amplified with a mixed TRB-A/B primer pool. Each CDR3 protein is one row after TCRdb ran MiXCR on the multiplex PCR reads. The repertoire holds around 2,700 distinct CDR3 sequences, with 25% to 30% as singletons. TCR beta rearrangements were amplified from peripheral blood genomic DNA. Findings and caveats of the study: The repertoire data cannot show anything about immunological memory following chemotherapy. Across the chemotherapy interval, each cancer cohort showed higher median generation probability, suggesting thymic rebound. Untreated cancer patients had significantly lower blood TCR diversity than age-matched healthy donors. In healthy donors, age-related TCR diversity loss mainly reflected lost richness.

The junction had 7 bases not matched to a gene; V was cut back by 9 bases and J by 4 bases. The CDR3 covers 13 residues. Looked up from germline, CDR1 is SGHDT and CDR2 is YYEEEE. This TCR came from a human donor in good health. The rearrangement joins TRBV5-6 to TRBJ2-1; 7 bases are shared with TRBD2. The specimen sequenced was blood. The CDR3 region has the DNA TGTGCCACCCGGGACTACCAATACAATGAGCAGTTCTTC. Translated: CATRDYQYNEQFF.